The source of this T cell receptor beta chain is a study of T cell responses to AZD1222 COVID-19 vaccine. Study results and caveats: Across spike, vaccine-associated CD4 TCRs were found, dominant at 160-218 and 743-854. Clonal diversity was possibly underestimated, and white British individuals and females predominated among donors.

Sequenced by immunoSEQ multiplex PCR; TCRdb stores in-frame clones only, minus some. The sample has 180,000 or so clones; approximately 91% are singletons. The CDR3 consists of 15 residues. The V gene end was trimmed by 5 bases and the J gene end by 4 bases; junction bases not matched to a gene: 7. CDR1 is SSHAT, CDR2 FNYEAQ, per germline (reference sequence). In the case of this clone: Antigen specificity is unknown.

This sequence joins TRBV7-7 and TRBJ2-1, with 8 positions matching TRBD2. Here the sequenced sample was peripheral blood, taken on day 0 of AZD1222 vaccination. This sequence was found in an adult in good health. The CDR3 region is CASSPLTGGYNEQFF. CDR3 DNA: TGTGCCAGCAGCCCACTGACGGGGGGGTACAATGAGCAGTTCTTC.